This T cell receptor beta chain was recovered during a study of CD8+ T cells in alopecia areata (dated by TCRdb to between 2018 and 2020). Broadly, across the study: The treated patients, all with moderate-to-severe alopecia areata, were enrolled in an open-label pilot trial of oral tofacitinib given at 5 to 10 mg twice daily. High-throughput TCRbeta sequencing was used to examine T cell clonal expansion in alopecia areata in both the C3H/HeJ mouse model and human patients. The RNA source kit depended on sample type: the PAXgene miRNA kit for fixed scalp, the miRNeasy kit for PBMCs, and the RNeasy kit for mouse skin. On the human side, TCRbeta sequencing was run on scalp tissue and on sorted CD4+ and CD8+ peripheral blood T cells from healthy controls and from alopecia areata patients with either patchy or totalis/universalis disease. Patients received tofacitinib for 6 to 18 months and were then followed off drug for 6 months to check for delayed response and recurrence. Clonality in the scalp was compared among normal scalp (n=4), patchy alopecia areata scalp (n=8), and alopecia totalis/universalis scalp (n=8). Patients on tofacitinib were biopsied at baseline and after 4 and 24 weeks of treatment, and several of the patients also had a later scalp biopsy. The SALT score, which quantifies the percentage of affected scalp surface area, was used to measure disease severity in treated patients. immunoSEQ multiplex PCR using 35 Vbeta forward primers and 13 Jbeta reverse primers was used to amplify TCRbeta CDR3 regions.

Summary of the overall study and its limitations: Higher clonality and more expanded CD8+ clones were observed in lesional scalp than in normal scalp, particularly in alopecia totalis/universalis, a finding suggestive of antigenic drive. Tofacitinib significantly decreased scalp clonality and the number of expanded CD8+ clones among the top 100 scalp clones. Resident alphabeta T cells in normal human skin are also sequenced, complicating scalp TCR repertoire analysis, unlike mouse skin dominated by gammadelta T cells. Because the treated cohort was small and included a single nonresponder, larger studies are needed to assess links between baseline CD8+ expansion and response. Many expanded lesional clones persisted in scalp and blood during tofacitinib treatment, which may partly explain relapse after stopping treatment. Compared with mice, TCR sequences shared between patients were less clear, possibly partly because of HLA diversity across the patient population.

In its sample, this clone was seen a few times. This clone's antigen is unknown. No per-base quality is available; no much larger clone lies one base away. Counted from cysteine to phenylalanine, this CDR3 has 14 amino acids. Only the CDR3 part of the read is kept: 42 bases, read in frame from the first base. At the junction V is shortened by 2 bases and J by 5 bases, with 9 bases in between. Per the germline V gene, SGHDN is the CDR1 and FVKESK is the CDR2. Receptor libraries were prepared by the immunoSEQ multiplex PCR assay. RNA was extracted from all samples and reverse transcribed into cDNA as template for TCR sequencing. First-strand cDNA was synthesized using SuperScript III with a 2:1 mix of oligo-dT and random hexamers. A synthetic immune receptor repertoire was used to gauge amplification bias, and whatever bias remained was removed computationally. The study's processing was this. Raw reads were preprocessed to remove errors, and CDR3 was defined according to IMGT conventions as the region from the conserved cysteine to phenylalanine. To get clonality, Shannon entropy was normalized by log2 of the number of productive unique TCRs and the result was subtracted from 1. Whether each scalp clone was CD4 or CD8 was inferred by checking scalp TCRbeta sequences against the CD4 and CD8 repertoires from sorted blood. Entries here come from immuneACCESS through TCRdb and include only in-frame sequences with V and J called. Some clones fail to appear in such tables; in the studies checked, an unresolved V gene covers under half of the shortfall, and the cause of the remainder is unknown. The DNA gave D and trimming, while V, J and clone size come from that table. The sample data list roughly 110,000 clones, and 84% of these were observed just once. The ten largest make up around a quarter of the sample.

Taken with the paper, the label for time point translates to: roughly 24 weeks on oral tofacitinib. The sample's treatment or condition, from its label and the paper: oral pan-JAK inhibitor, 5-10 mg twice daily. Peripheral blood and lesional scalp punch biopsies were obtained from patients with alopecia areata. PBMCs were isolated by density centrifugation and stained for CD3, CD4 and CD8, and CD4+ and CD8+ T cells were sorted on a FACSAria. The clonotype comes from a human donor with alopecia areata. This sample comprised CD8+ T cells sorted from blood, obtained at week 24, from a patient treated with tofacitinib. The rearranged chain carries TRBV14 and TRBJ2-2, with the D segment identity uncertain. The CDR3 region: CASSQILATGELFF. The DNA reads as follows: TGTGCCAGCAGCCAAATATTGGCAACCGGGGAGCTGTTTTTT. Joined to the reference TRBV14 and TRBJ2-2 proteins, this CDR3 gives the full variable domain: EAGVTQFPSHSVIEKGQTVTLRCDPISGHDNLYWYRRVMGKEIKFLLHFVKESKQDESGMPNNRFLAERTGGTYSTLKVQPAELEDSGVYFCASSQILATGELFFGEGSRLTVL.